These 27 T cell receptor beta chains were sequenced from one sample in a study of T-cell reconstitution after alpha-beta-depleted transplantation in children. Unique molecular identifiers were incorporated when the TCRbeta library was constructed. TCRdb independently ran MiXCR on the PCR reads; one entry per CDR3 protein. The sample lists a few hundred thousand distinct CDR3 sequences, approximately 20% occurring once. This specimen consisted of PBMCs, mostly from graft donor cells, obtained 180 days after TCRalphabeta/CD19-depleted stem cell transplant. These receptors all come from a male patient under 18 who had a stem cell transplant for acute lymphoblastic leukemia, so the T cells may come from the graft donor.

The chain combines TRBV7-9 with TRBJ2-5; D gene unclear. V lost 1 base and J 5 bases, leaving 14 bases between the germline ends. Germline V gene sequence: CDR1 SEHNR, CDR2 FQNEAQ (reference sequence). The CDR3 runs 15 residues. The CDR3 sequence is CASSLVGNFGETQYF. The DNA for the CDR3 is TGTGCCAGCAGCTTAGTTGGTAATTTTGGGGAGACCCAGTACTTC.

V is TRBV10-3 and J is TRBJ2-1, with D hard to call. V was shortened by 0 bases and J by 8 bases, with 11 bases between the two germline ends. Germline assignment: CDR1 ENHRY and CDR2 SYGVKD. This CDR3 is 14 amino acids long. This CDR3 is CAISESKTADEQFF. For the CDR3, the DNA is TGTGCCATCAGTGAGTCCAAGACGGCCGATGAGCAGTTCTTC.

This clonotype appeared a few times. The CDR3 DNA sequence: TGTGCCAGCAGTCGGCTGAGCTCTGGAAACACCATATATTTT. Protein: CASSRLSSGNTIYF. This chain joins TRBV6-1 and TRBJ1-3; D uncertain. Trimming shortened V by 5 bases and J by 0 bases, and 8 bases separated the two germline ends. The CDR3 is made up of 14 amino acids. Germline V gene data show CDR1 as MNHNS and CDR2 as SASEGT.

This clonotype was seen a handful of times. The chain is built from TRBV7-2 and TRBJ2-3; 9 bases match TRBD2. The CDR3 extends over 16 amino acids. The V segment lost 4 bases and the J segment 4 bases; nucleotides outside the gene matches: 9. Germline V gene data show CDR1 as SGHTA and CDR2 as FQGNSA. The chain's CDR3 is CASSSRGRGWADTQYF. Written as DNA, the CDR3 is TGTGCCAGCAGCTCACGCGGGAGGGGCTGGGCAGATACGCAGTATTTT.

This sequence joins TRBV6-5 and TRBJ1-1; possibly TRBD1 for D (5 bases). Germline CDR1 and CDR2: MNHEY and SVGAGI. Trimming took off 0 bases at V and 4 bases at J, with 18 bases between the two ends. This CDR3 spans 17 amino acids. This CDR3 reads CASSYSIIVGEGTEAFF. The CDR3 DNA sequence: TGTGCCAGCAGTTACTCGATAATAGTAGGGGAAGGCACTGAAGCTTTCTTT.

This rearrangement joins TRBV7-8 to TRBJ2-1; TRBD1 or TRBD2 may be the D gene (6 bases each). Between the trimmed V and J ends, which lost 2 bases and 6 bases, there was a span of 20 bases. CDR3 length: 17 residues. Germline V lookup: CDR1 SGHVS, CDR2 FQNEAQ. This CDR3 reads CASSLSLGGEGGNEQFF. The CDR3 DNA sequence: TGTGCCAGCAGCTTATCCCTGGGGGGCGAGGGGGGCAATGAGCAGTTCTTC.

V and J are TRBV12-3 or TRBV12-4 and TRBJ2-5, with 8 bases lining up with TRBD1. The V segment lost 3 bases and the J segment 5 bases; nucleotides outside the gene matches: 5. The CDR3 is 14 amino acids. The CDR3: CASSFRTGRETQYF. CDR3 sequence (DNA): TGTGCCAGCAGTTTCCGGACAGGGCGGGAGACCCAGTACTTC.

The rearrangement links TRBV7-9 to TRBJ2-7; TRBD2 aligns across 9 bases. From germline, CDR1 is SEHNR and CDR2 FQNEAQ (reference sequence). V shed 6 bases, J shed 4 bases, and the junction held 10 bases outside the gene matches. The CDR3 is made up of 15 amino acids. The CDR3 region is CASRPTSGPPYEQYF. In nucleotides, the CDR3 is TGTGCCAGCAGACCGACTAGCGGACCTCCTTACGAGCAGTACTTC.

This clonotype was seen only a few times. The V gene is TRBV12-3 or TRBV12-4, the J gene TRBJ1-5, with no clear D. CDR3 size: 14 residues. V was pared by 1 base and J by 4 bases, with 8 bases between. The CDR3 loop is CASSLVRDNQPQHF. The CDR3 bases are TGTGCCAGCAGTTTAGTTAGGGATAATCAGCCCCAGCATTTT.

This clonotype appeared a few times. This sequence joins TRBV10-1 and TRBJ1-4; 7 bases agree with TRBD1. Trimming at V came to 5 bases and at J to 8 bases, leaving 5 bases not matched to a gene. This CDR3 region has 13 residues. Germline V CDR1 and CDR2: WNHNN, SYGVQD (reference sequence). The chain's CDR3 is CASSPGQAEKLFF. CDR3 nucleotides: TGCGCCAGCAGTCCAGGACAGGCCGAAAAACTGTTTTTT.

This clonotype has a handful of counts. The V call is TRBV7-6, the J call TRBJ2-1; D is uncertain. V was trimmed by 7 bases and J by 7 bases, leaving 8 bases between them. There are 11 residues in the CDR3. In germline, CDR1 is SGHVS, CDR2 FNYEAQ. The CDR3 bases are TGTGCCAGCACCGACGGTAATGAGCAGTTCTTC. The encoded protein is CASTDGNEQFF.

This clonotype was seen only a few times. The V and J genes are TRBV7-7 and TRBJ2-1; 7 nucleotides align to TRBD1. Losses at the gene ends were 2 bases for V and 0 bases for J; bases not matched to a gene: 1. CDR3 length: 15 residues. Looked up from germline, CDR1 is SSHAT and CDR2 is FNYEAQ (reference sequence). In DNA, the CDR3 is TGTGCCAGCAGCTTACGACAGGGCTCCTACAATGAGCAGTTCTTC. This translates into CASSLRQGSYNEQFF.

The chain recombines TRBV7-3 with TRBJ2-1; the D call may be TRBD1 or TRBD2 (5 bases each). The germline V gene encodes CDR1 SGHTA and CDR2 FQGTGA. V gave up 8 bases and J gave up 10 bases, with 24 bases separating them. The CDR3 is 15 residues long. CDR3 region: CASSPGTSSPGEQFF. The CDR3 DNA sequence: TGTGCCAGCTCCCCCGGGACCTCCTCCCCCGGGGAGCAGTTCTTC.

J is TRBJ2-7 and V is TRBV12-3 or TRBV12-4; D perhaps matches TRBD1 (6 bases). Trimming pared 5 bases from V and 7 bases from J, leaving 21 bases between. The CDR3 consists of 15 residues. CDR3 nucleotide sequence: TGTGCCAGCAGTCCAAGGATCCTGGGGGCGGGTGAGCAGTACTTC. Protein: CASSPRILGAGEQYF.

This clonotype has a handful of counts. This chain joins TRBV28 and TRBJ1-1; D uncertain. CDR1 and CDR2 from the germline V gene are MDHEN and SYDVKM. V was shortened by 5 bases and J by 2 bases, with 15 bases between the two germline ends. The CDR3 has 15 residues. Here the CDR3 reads CASSALAGYNTEAFF. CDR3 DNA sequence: TGTGCCAGCAGTGCCCTCGCGGGGTACAACACTGAAGCTTTCTTT. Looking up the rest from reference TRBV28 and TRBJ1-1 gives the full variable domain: DVKVTQSSRYLVKRTGEKVFLECVQDMDHENMFWYRQDPGLGLRLIYFSYDVKMKEKGDIPEGYSVSREKKERFSLILESASTNQTSMYLCASSALAGYNTEAFFGQGTRLTVV.

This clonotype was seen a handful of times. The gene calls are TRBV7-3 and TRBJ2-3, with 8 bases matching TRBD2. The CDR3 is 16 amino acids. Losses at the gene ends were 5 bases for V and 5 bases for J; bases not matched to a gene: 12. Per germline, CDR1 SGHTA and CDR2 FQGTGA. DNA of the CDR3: TGTGCCAGCAGCCCTCTTCCGGGAGGGCCCGTAGATACGCAGTATTTT. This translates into CASSPLPGGPVDTQYF. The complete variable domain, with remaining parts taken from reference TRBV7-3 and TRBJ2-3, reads GAGVSQTPSNKVTEKGKYVELRCDPISGHTALYWYRQSLGQGPEFLIYFQGTGAADDSGLPNDRFFAVRPEGSVSTLKIQRTERGDSAVYLCASSPLPGGPVDTQYFGPGTRLTVL.

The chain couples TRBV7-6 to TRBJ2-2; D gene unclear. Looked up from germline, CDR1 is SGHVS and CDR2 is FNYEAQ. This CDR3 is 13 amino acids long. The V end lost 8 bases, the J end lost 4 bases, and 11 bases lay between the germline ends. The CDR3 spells CASRRRATGELFF. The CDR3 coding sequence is TGTGCCAGCCGAAGACGGGCCACCGGGGAGCTGTTTTTT.

The CDR3 sequence: CSANGRVRDTQYF. The CDR3 DNA sequence: TGCAGTGCTAACGGGAGGGTTAGAGATACGCAGTATTTT. The gene calls are TRBV20-1 and TRBJ2-3, with 8 positions matching TRBD2. The germline V gene has CDR1 DFQATT and CDR2 SNEGSKA (reference sequence). This CDR3 is 13 amino acids long. V trimming: 4 bases; J trimming: 5 bases; junction bases outside the gene matches: 5.

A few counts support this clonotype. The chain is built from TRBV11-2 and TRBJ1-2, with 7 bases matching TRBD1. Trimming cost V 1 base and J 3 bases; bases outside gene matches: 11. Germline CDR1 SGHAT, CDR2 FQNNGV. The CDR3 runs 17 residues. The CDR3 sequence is CASSLVQEEGADYGYTF. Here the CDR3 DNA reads TGTGCCAGCAGCTTAGTTCAGGAGGAGGGGGCCGACTATGGCTACACCTTC.

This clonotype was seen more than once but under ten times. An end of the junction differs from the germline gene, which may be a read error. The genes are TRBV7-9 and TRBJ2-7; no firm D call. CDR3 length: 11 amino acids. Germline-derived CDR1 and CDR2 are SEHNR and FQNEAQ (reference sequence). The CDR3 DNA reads TGTGCCAGCAGCTCCCGGACCGTGCTGAACTTC. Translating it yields CASSSRTVLNF.

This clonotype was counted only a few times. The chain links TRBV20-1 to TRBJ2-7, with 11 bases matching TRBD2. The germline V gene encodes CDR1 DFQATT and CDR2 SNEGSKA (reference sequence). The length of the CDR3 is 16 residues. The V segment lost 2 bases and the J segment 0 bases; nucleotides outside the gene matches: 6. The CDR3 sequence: CSARLRLAGLSYEQYF. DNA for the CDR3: TGCAGTGCTAGACTTCGACTAGCGGGACTCTCCTACGAGCAGTACTTC.

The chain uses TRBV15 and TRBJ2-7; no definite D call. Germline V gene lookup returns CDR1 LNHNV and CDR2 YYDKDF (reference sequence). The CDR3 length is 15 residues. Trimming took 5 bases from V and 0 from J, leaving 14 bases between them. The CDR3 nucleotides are TGTGCCACCAGCTCGACCCCAGCGTTCTCCTACGAGCAGTACTTC. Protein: CATSSTPAFSYEQYF.

The CDR3 coding sequence is TGTGCCAGCAGTTTAGGTGGGAGAGACACCGGGGAGCTGTTTTTT. Its protein product is CASSLGGRDTGELFF. V and J are TRBV12-3 or TRBV12-4 and TRBJ2-2; the D gene is possibly TRBD2 (5 bases). Trimming pared 1 base from V and 3 bases from J, leaving 9 bases between. The CDR3 sequence is 15 residues long.

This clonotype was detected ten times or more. For the CDR3, the DNA is TGTGCCAGCTGCTCACCGTGGGGTGAGCAGTTCTTC. Translation gives CASCSPWGEQFF. The chain links TRBV12-3 or TRBV12-4 to TRBJ2-1; D is ambiguous. The CDR3 consists of 12 residues. Trimming left V 8 bases short and J 9 bases short, with 14 bases between.

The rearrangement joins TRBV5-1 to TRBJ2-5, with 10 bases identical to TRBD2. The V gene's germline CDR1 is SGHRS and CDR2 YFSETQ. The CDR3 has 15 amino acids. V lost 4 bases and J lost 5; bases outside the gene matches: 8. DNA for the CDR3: TGCGCCAGCAGCCGGAGCGGGAGGGCCGTGGAGACCCAGTACTTC. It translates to CASSRSGRAVETQYF.

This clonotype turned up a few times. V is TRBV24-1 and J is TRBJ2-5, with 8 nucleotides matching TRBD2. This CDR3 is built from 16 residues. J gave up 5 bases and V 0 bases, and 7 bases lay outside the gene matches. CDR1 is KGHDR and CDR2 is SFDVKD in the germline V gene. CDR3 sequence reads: CATSDLGAGVGETQYF. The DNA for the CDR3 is TGTGCCACCAGTGATTTGGGAGCGGGAGTAGGGGAGACCCAGTACTTC.

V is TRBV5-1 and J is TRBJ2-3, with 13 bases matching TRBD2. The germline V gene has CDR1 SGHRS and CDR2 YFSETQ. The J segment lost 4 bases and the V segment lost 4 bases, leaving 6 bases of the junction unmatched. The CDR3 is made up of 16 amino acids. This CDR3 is CASSRPGLAGPDTQYF. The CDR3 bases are TGCGCCAGCAGCAGGCCGGGACTAGCGGGACCAGATACGCAGTATTTT. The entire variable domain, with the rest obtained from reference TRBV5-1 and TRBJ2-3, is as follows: KAGVTQTPRYLIKTRGQQVTLSCSPISGHRSVSWYQQTPGQGLQFLFEYFSETQRNKGNFPGRFSGRQFSNSRSEMNVSTLELGDSALYLCASSRPGLAGPDTQYFGPGTRLTVL.